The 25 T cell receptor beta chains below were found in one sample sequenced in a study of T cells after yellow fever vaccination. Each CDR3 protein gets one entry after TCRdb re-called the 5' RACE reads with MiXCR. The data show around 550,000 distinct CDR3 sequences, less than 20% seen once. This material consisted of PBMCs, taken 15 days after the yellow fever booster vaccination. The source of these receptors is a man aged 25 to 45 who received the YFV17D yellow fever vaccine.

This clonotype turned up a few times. The CDR3 spells CSSDGQVVYEQYF. In DNA, the CDR3 is TGCAGCTCCGACGGACAGGTTGTCTACGAGCAGTACTTC. The chain joins TRBV29-1 to TRBJ2-7; TRBD1 agrees at 7 bases. After removal of 8 bases from V and 3 bases from J, the junction contained 10 bases not matched to a gene. CDR1 is SQVTM and CDR2 is ANQGSEA in the germline V gene. CDR3 size: 13 residues.

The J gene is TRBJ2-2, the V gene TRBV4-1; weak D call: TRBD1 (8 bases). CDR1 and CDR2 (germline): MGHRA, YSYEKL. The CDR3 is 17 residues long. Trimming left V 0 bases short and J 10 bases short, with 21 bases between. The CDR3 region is CASSQDPTGGGREELFF. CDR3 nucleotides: TGCGCCAGCAGCCAAGACCCCACAGGGGGAGGGAGGGAGGAGCTGTTTTTT.

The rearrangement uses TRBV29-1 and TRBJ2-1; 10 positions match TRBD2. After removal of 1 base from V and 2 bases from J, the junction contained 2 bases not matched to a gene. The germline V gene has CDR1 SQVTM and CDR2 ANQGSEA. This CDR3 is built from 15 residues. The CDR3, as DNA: TGCAGCGTTGAAGTCCTAGCGGGGGCCTACAATGAGCAGTTCTTC. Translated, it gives CSVEVLAGAYNEQFF.

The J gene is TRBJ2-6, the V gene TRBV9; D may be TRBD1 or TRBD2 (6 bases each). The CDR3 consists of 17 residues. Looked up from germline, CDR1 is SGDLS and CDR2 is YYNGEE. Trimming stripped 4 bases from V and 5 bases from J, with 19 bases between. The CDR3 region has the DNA TGTGCCAGCAGCTCGAGCCAAGGGGGGAGCTGGGCCAACGTCCTGACTTTC. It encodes CASSSSQGGSWANVLTF.

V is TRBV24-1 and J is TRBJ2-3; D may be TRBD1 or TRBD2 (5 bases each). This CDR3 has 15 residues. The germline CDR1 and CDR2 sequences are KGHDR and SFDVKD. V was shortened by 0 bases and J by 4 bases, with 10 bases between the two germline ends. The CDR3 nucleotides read TGTGCCACCAGTGATTTGTTCATGGGGGCAGATACGCAGTATTTT. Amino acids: CATSDLFMGADTQYF.

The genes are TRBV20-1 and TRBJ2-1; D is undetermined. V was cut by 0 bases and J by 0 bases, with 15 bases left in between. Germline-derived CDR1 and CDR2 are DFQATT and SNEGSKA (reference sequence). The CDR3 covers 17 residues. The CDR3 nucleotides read TGCAGTGCTAGAGACCAAGCGTTGGCTACCTCCTACAATGAGCAGTTCTTC. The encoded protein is CSARDQALATSYNEQFF.

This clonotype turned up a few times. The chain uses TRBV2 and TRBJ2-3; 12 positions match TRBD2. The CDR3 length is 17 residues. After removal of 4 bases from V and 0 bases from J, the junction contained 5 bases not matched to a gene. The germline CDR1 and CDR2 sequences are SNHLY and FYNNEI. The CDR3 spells CASSGTSGVASTDTQYF. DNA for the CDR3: TGTGCCAGCAGTGGGACTAGCGGGGTTGCTAGCACAGATACGCAGTATTTT.

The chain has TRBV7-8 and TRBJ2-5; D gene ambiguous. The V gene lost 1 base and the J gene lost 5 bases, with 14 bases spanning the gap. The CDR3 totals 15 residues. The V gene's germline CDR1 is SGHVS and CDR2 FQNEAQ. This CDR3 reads CASSLVHRAAETQYF. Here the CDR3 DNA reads TGTGCCAGCAGCTTAGTCCACCGGGCGGCGGAGACCCAGTACTTC.

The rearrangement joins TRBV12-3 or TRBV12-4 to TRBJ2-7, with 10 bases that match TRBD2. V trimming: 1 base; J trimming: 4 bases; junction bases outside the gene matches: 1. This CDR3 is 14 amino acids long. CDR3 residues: CASSLGSGRYEQYF. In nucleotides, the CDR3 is TGTGCCAGCAGTTTAGGTAGCGGGAGGTACGAGCAGTACTTC.

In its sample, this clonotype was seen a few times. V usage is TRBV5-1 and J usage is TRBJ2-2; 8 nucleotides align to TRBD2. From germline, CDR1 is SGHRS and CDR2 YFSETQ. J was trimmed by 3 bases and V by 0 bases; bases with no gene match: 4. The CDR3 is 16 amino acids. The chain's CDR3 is CASSLATSVDTGELFF. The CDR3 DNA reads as TGCGCCAGCAGCTTGGCGACTAGCGTTGACACCGGGGAGCTGTTTTTT.

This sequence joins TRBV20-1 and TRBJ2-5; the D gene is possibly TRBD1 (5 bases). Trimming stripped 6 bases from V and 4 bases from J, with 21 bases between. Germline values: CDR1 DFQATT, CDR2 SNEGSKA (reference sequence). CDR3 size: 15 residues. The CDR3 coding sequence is TGCAGTGCCGAAGCTGGAAGGGGCGTTGGAGAGACCCAGTACTTC. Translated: CSAEAGRGVGETQYF.

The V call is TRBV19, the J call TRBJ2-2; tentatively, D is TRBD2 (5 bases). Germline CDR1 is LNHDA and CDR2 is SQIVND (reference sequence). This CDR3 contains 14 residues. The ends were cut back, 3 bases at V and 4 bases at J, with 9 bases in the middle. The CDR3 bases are TGTGCCAGTAGTATCAGAGGGCTCACCGGGGAGCTGTTTTTT. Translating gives CASSIRGLTGELFF.

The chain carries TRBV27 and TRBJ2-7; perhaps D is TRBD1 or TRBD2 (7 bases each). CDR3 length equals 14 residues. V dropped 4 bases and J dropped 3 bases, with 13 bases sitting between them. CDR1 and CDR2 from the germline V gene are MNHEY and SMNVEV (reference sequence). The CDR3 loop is CASSSRGGGYEQYF. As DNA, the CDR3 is TGTGCCAGCAGTTCCAGGGGGGGCGGCTACGAGCAGTACTTC.

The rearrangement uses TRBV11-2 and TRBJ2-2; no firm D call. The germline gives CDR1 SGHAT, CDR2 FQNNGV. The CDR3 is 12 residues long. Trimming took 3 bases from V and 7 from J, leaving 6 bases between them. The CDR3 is CASSFPLGELFF. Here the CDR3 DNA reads TGTGCCAGCAGCTTCCCTCTCGGGGAGCTGTTTTTT.

The CDR3 loop reads CSANRGSTNTEAFF. The CDR3 nucleotides read TGCAGTGCCAACAGGGGGTCGACGAACACTGAAGCTTTCTTT. The V gene is TRBV20-1, the J gene TRBJ1-1; 8 bases are shared with TRBD1. Germline V gene sequence: CDR1 DFQATT, CDR2 SNEGSKA (reference sequence). CDR3 size: 14 residues. V dropped 6 bases and J dropped 1; count of bases not matched to a gene: 7.

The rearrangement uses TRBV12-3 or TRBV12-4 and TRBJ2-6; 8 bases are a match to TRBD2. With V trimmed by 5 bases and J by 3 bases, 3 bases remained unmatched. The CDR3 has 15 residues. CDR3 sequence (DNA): TGTGCCAGCAGTATCGGGGGGGGTGGGGCCAACGTCCTGACTTTC. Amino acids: CASSIGGGGANVLTF.

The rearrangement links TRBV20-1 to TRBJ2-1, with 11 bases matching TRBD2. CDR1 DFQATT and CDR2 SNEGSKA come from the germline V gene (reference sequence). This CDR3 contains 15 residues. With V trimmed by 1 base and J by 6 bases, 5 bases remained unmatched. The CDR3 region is CSARVGTSGINEQFF. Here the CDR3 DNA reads TGCAGTGCTAGAGTGGGGACTAGCGGTATCAATGAGCAGTTCTTC.

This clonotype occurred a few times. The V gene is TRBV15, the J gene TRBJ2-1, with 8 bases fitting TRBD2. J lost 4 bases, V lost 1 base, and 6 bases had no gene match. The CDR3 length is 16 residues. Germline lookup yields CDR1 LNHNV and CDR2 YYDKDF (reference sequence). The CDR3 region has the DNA TGTGCCACCAGCAGAGGAGCTAGCGGGCCTTACAATGAGCAGTTCTTC. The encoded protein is CATSRGASGPYNEQFF.

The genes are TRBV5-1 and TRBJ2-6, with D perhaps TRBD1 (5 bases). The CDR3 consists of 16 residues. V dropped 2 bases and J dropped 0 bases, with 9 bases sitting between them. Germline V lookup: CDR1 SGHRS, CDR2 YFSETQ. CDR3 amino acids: CASSLQEDSGANVLTF. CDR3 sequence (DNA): TGCGCCAGCAGCTTACAGGAAGACTCTGGGGCCAACGTCCTGACTTTC.

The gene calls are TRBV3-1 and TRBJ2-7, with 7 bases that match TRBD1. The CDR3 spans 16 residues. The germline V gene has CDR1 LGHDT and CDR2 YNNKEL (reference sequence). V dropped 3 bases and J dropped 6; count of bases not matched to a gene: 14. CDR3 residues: CASSHSSGTARREQYF. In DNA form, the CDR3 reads TGTGCCAGCAGCCATTCTTCCGGGACAGCCCGGCGCGAGCAGTACTTC.

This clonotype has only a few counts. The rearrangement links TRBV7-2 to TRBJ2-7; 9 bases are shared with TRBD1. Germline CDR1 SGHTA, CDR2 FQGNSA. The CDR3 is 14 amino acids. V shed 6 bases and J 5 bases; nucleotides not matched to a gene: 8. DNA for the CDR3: TGTGCCAGCAGGGAGACAGGGGGGGGACACGAGCAGTACTTC. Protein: CASRETGGGHEQYF.

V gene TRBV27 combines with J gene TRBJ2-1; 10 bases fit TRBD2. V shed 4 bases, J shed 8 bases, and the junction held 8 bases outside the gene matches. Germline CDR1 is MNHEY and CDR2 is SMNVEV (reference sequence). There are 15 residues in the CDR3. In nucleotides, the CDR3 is TGTGCCAGCAGTTGGGGGACTAGCGTAACTTATGAGCAGTTCTTC. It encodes CASSWGTSVTYEQFF.

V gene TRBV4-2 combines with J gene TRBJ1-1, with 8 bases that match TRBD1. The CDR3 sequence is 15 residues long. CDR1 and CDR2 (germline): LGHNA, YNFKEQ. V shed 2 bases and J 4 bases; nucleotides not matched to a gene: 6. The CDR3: CASSQRTGSGTEAFF. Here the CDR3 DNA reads TGTGCCAGCAGCCAACGGACAGGGTCGGGCACTGAAGCTTTCTTT.

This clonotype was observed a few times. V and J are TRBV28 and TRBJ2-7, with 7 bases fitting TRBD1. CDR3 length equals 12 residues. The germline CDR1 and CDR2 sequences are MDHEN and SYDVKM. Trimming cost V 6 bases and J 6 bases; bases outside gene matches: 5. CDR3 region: CASSQDRVEQYF. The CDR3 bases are TGTGCCAGCAGCCAAGACAGGGTCGAGCAGTACTTC.

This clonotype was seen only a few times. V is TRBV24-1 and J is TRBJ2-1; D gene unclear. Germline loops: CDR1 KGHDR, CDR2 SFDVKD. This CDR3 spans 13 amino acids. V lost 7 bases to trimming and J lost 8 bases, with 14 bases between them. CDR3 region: CATSAASSYEQFF. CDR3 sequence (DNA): TGTGCCACCAGCGCAGCGTCGTCCTATGAGCAGTTCTTC.